The rows below give T cell receptor beta chains drawn from one sample of a study of blood T cell repertoires in COVID-19. Libraries were prepared by immunoSEQ multiplex PCR; TCRdb keeps only in-frame clonotypes and omits some of them. The sample holds nearly 300,000 clones, under 90% seen once. The sequenced material came from PBMCs or T cells enriched from blood (not recorded which). The source of these receptors is a woman between 45 and 65 years old who had been exposed to COVID-19. CDR3s include the opening cysteine and the closing phenylalanine or tryptophan. D genes are given only for firm matches. Not every row has a clone size; where given, it reads once, few, many or a size class.

TGTGCCAGTAGTCTTTTTTTTAGAGGGGCCAACGTCCTGACTTTC	CASSLFFRGANVLTF	-	-	TRBV19	TRBJ2-6
TGTGCCAGCAGCTTGGTTTGGGGGCCTGAGACCCAGTACTTC	CASSLVWGPETQYF	-	-	TRBV5-6	TRBJ2-5
TGTGCCAGCAGCCAAGCGGGGACAGCGAACACTGAAGCTTTCTTT	CASSQAGTANTEAFF	TRBD1	-	TRBV3-1/TRBV3-2	TRBJ1-1
TGCGCCAGCAGCCAATCCGGGACTAGCGGCACCAAGGAGCAGTTCTTC	CASSQSGTSGTKEQFF	TRBD2	-	TRBV5-1	TRBJ2-1
TGCAGCGTCGGGACCTTCGACAGGACCTACGAGCAGTACTTC	CSVGTFDRTYEQYF	-	-	TRBV29-1	TRBJ2-7
TGTGCCAGCAGTCCCATCACGGGGAGGTATGGCGGCTACACCTTC	CASSPITGRYGGYTF	-	once	TRBV28	TRBJ1-2
TGCGCCAGCAGTTCCGGGGTTCAAGAGACCCAGTACTTC	CASSSGVQETQYF	-	once	TRBV5-1	TRBJ2-5
TGTGCCAGCAGTTACGGGGGGGACAGGGTAGAGACCCAGTACTTC	CASSYGGDRVETQYF	TRBD1	-	TRBV6-5	TRBJ2-5
TGTGCCAGCAGTTCCGACGGGACCTACGAGCAGTACTTC	CASSSDGTYEQYF	-	-	TRBV28	TRBJ2-7
TGTGCCAGCAGTTCATGGCAGCGATGGGAAGCTTTCTTT	CASSSWQRWEAFF	-	-	TRBV28	TRBJ1-1
TGTGCCAGCAGCCTACGTTATGCGGGGGACCTACCTAATGAGCAGTTCTTC	CASSLRYAGDLPNEQFF	TRBD2	-	TRBV7-8	TRBJ2-1
TGTGCCAGCAGTTTATTCGGGGAACATCTCAATCAGCCCCAGCATTTT	CASSLFGEHLNQPQHF	-	-	TRBV28	TRBJ1-5
TGTGCCAGCAGCGGCTCAGGGGCTACTGAGCAGTTCTTC	CASSGSGATEQFF	-	few	TRBV3-1/TRBV3-2	TRBJ2-1
TGTGCCAGCAGTTACTCTGCCGGCAATGAGCAGTTCTTC	CASSYSAGNEQFF	-	-	TRBV6-5	TRBJ2-1